These T cell receptor beta chains were read from a single sample in a study of spatial heterogeneity in lung cancer. A single record per CDR3 protein comes from TCRdb applying MiXCR to the 5' RACE reads. This table has 20,000 to 25,000 distinct CDR3 sequences, roughly 9% appearing once. This sample comprised lung tumor tissue, obtained at surgery. These receptor sequences come from a male donor with early-stage non-small cell lung cancer. CDR3s include the opening cysteine and the closing phenylalanine or tryptophan. The order of the fields is D gene, clone size, J gene, V gene, CDR3 DNA, CDR3 protein. A D gene is named only where the DNA matches it firmly. Some rows have no size entry. The others give once, few or many, or a class for an expanded clone.

.	medium-sized	TRBJ1-1	TRBV6-5	TGTGCCAGCAGTTACTCTAGTTCGGCCGGACCCTCACCAGCAATGAACACTGAAGCTTTCTTT	CASSYSSSAGPSPAMNTEAFF
.	many	TRBJ2-2	TRBV10-3	TGTGCCATCGGGACGGGGAACACCGGGGAGCTGTTTTTT	CAIGTGNTGELFF
.	few	TRBJ2-2	TRBV20-1	TGCAGTGCCCTTTCCCCACGGGAGAACACCGGGGAGCTGTTTTTT	CSALSPRENTGELFF
.	few	TRBJ2-2	TRBV13	TGTGCCAGCAGCTTTCCCCAGGGAAATAATCCCGGGGAGCTGTTTTTT	CASSFPQGNNPGELFF
.	many	TRBJ1-4	TRBV7-2	TGTGCCAGCAGCTTAGATGGGACAAGTAATGAAAAACTGTTTTTT	CASSLDGTSNEKLFF
.	many	TRBJ2-5	TRBV28	TGTGCCAGCAGTTTTAGGGACCAAGAGACCCAGTACTTC	CASSFRDQETQYF
.	few	TRBJ1-5	TRBV4-1	TGCGCCAGCAGCCAAGAAGGAAGAAATAGCAATCAGCCCCAGCATTTT	CASSQEGRNSNQPQHF
.	many	TRBJ2-2	TRBV7-3	TGTGCCAGCAGCTTACAGGGAGACACCGGGGAGCTGTTTTTT	CASSLQGDTGELFF
TRBD2	.	TRBJ2-2	TRBV20-1	TGCAGTGCTAGGGCCGTGGACGGGAGGGACGGGGAGCTGTTTTTT	CSARAVDGRDGELFF
TRBD1	many	TRBJ2-4	TRBV11-2	TGTGCCAGCAGCTTAGAGGGACAGCGCCAGGGGCAGTACTTC	CASSLEGQRQGQYF
TRBD1	many	TRBJ2-5	TRBV28	TGTGCCAGCAGGCGACAGGGGGCGCATAGGACCCAGTACTTC	CASRRQGAHRTQYF
TRBD2	many	TRBJ2-3	TRBV27	TGTGCCAGCAGTTTTACTACTAGCGGGAGAAATACGCAGTATTTT	CASSFTTSGRNTQYF
TRBD1	many	TRBJ1-1	TRBV7-8	TGTGCCACCCACCCGGGACAGGGATTTACTGAAGCTTTCTTT	CATHPGQGFTEAFF
.	many	TRBJ1-3	TRBV2	TGTGCCAGCAGCACCCTCAAAAACACCATATATTTT	CASSTLKNTIYF
TRBD1	many	TRBJ2-7	TRBV28	TGTGCCAGCAGTTTGGACAGGGCGGGCTACGAGCAGTACTTC	CASSLDRAGYEQYF
.	many	TRBJ1-2	TRBV4-1	TGCGCCAGCAGCCAAGATCCCCCCGGCAGGGTCGGTGGCTACACCTTC	CASSQDPPGRVGGYTF
.	.	TRBJ2-3	TRBV7-6	TGTGCCAGCAGCTTCGGCCCCGACCAAACAGGCACAGATACGCAGTATTTT	CASSFGPDQTGTDTQYF
.	medium-sized	TRBJ2-2	TRBV28	TGTGCCAGCACGTCTGGCGGGGAGCTGTTTTTT	CASTSGGELFF
.	many	TRBJ2-1	TRBV24-1	TGTGCCACCAGTGGGGCCCTTTCGGTGGAGCAGTTCTTC	CATSGALSVEQFF
.	many	TRBJ2-2	TRBV5-4	TGTGCCAGCAGCAAACAGGGCTCGAACACCGGGGAGCTGTTTTTT	CASSKQGSNTGELFF
.	many	TRBJ1-5	TRBV4-1	TGCGCCAGCAGCCAGTCCGTGGCCCCCAATCAGCCCCAGCATTTT	CASSQSVAPNQPQHF
TRBD2	many	TRBJ2-3	TRBV4-2	TGTGCCAGCAGCACTAAAACCTCGGCTAGCGGGGGAGGAGATACGCAGTATTTT	CASSTKTSASGGGDTQYF
TRBD1	many	TRBJ1-2	TRBV28	TGTGCCAGCAGGCGAACGACAGGGGCCTATGGCTACACCTTC	CASRRTTGAYGYTF
TRBD2	.	TRBJ2-7	TRBV5-1	TGCGCCAGCAGCTTTTTAGCGGGGAACGAGCAGTACTTC	CASSFLAGNEQYF
TRBD1	many	TRBJ2-1	TRBV7-9	TGTGCCAGCAGCTTAGGGGACAGGGTAGTAGATGAGCAGTTCTTC	CASSLGDRVVDEQFF
.	many	TRBJ1-6	TRBV7-8	TGTGCCAGCAGCCCGACAGAGGGGTATTCACCCCTCCACTTT	CASSPTEGYSPLHF
.	few	TRBJ2-2	TRBV29-1	TGCAGCGTTGAGTTGCAGGACACCGGGGAGCTGTTTTTT	CSVELQDTGELFF
.	many	TRBJ2-1	TRBV7-9	TGTGCCAGCAGCTTCCCTACCGGGAATGAGCAGTTCTTC	CASSFPTGNEQFF
.	many	TRBJ1-2	TRBV7-9	TGTGCCAGCAGAGAGGCGACGGGTCAAAACGATGGCTACACCTTC	CASREATGQNDGYTF
TRBD2	.	TRBJ2-3	TRBV19	TGTGCCAGTAATCCTAGCGGGGGGACCCCAGATACGCAGTATTTT	CASNPSGGTPDTQYF
TRBD2	.	TRBJ2-3	TRBV29-1	TGCAGCGTTGGTAGCGGGGAACCTCCTACGCAGTATTTT	CSVGSGEPPTQYF
.	medium-sized	TRBJ1-4	TRBV29-1	TGCAGCGTTGAAGGGCTGTTTTTT	CSVEGLFF
TRBD1	.	TRBJ1-1	TRBV5-1	TGCGCCAGCAGCGTTGGCCGGACAGGACTAATGAACACTGAAGCTTTCTTT	CASSVGRTGLMNTEAFF
.	few	TRBJ1-1	TRBV7-8	TGTGCCAGCAGCTTAGCTGGGGGGATGAGCACTGAAGCTTTCTTT	CASSLAGGMSTEAFF
TRBD2	.	TRBJ2-5	TRBV5-1	TGCGCCAGCAGCTCCACCGGGGGGTTGGAGACCCAGTACTTC	CASSSTGGLETQYF
.	many	TRBJ1-6	TRBV5-1	TGCGCCAGCAGCTTGGAGCTGGGGTCACCCCTCCACTTT	CASSLELGSPLHF
TRBD2	.	TRBJ2-3	TRBV7-9	TGTGCCAGCAGCCCCGGCCTAGCGGGGACCCGCACAGATACGCAGTATTTT	CASSPGLAGTRTDTQYF
TRBD2	many	TRBJ2-3	TRBV5-1	TGCGCCAGCAGCCTGAGACTAGCGGGAGGGCAGAGCACAGATACGCAGTATTTT	CASSLRLAGGQSTDTQYF
.	many	TRBJ2-5	TRBV28	TGTGCCAGCAGTCCCCCCGAGGCGGGAATGGGAGAGACCCAGTACTTC	CASSPPEAGMGETQYF
TRBD1	medium-sized	TRBJ1-1	TRBV6-6	TGTGCCAGCAGGCGGACAGGGAACACTGAAGCTTTCTTT	CASRRTGNTEAFF
.	many	TRBJ1-1	TRBV3-1	TGTGCCAGCAGCCCGGTAAGGGGGAGAGTCACTGAAGCTTTCTTT	CASSPVRGRVTEAFF
TRBD2	many	TRBJ2-1	TRBV7-2	TGTGCCAGCAGCTTAGGTCTTAGCGGGGATCTGTTCTTC	CASSLGLSGDLFF
.	.	TRBJ1-5	TRBV28	TGTGCCAGCAGTCCCTTAGATAGCAATCAGCCCCAGCATTTT	CASSPLDSNQPQHF
TRBD1	many	TRBJ2-7	TRBV27	TGTGCCAGCAACAGGGGACAGGGAAAAAGCGAGCAGTACTTC	CASNRGQGKSEQYF
.	few	TRBJ2-5	TRBV6-2/TRBV6-3	TGTGCCAGCTTTGACGGTGCGGGAGAGACCCAGTACTTC	CASFDGAGETQYF
.	many	TRBJ1-5	TRBV28	TGTGCCAGCAAAGGGGGGGCGGGGAATCAGCCCCAGCATTTT	CASKGGAGNQPQHF
.	many	TRBJ1-2	TRBV28	TGTGCCAGCAGTTTAAGCGTGCCTAACTATGGCTACACCTTC	CASSLSVPNYGYTF
TRBD2	many	TRBJ2-1	TRBV4-2	TGTGCCAGCAGCCACAGACTAGCGGGGTTCAATGAGCAGTTCTTC	CASSHRLAGFNEQFF
TRBD2	many	TRBJ2-3	TRBV30	TGTGCCTGGAGTTGGGGGGGGAAGTGGGAAGATACGCAGTATTTT	CAWSWGGKWEDTQYF
.	many	TRBJ2-1	TRBV9	TGTGCCAGCAGCGCCGGGAGTAAGGAGCAGTTCTTC	CASSAGSKEQFF
TRBD2	many	TRBJ2-7	TRBV20-1	TGCAGTGCTAGAGCTCTAGCGGGGGCATTCTACGAGCAGTACTTC	CSARALAGAFYEQYF
TRBD1	many	TRBJ2-1	TRBV28	TGTGCCAGCAGTCCAGCCGGGGACAGACCCTACAATGAGCAGTTCTTC	CASSPAGDRPYNEQFF